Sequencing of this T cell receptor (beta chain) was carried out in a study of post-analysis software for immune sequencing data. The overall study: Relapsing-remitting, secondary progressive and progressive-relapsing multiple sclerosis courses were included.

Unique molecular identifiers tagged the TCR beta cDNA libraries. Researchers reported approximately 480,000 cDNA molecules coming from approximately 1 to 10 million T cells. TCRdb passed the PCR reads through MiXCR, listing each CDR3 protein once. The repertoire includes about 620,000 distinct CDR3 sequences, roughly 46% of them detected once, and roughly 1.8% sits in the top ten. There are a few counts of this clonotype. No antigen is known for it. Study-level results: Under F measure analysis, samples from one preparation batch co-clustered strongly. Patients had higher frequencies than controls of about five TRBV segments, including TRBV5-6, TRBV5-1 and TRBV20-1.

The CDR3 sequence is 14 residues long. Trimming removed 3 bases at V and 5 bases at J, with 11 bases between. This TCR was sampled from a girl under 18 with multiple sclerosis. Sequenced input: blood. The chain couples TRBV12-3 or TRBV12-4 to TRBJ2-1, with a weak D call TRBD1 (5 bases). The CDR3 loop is CASSLFRANNEQFF. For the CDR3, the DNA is TGTGCCAGCAGTTTGTTCAGGGCCAACAATGAGCAGTTCTTC.